This T cell receptor beta chain was documented in a study of blood T cell repertoires in COVID-19. Study context: Nucleic acid was either cDNA or gDNA, and it came from T cells, B-cell-depleted T cells, or PBMCs.

Participant reports of clinical history set cohort assignment. Only in-frame clones appear in the TCRdb table, and some are missing; sequencing was by immunoSEQ multiplex PCR. The table lists about 350,000 clones, roughly 87% of them singletons, with roughly 1% in the top ten. V lost 4 bases to trimming and J lost 1 base, with 10 bases between them. The CDR3 consists of 14 residues. The germline gives CDR1 SEHNR, CDR2 FQNEAQ (reference sequence). This receptor was obtained from a woman in her 30s who had recovered from COVID-19. The V and J genes are TRBV7-9 and TRBJ1-1; a possible D gene is TRBD1 (6 bases). Sequencing was carried out using PBMCs or T cells enriched from blood (not recorded which). The CDR3 DNA sequence: TGTGCCAGCAGCTCCGACAGGTCGAACACTGAAGCTTTCTTT. It specifies CASSSDRSNTEAFF.